A single sample is the source of the 4 T cell receptor beta chains below, sequenced in a study of cytomegalovirus exposure and HLA in healthy donors. Amplification used 60 Vbeta primers and 13 Jbeta primers. This table comes from immunoSEQ multiplex PCR, and its TCRdb copy is limited to in-frame clones, with some not included. There are roughly 70,000 clones in the sample; 70% to 85% occur only once, and roughly 11% lies in the top ten. Specimen: PBMCs. All receptors derive from a human donor in good health.

The chain couples TRBV7-9 to TRBJ2-2; D uncertain. The germline V gene has CDR1 SEHNR and CDR2 FQNEAQ (reference sequence). Trimming took 1 base from V and 9 from J, leaving 6 bases between them. This CDR3 has 12 amino acids. CDR3 DNA: TGTGCCAGCAGCTTAGTAGCCTGGGAGCTGTTTTTT. Amino acids: CASSLVAWELFF.

This sequence joins TRBV13 and TRBJ2-1, with TRBD2 matching 8 bases. There are 15 residues in the CDR3. Germline loops: CDR1 PRHDT, CDR2 FYEKMQ (reference sequence). V gave up 5 bases and J gave up 2 bases; unmatched junction bases: 5. The CDR3 DNA is TGTGCCAGCAGCCCGCGGGGACTAGCCTACAATGAGCAGTTCTTC. Translating gives CASSPRGLAYNEQFF.

The chain recombines TRBV6-6 with TRBJ2-3; D gene ambiguous. V lost 2 bases and J lost 0, with 12 bases in between. Germline values: CDR1 MNHNY, CDR2 SVGAGI (reference sequence). The CDR3 spans 16 residues. The CDR3 DNA follows: TGTGCCAGCAGTTACCCCCGAGAGGTTAGCACAGATACGCAGTATTTT. Translation: CASSYPREVSTDTQYF.

A few counts support this clone. The chain combines TRBV27 with TRBJ2-7, with a possible D match to TRBD1 (6 bases). Germline V gene lookup returns CDR1 MNHEY and CDR2 SMNVEV (reference sequence). The CDR3 has 13 amino acids. Trimming cost V 7 bases and J 5 bases, with 15 bases left between them. The CDR3 DNA follows: TGTGCCAGCAAAATAGGACAGTCGAACGAGCAGTACTTC. Translating gives CASKIGQSNEQYF.